These 32 T cell receptor beta chains came from one sample sequenced in a study of patients and donors after allogeneic stem cell transplantation. A single record per CDR3 protein comes from TCRdb applying MiXCR to the RT-PCR reads. The data show roughly 940,000 distinct CDR3 sequences, about a sixth seen once. Sequencing was done on a sample of blood, either unsorted or a sorted T cell fraction (not recorded which). The source of these receptors is a human donor who was either an allogeneic HSCT recipient or a stem cell or donor lymphocyte infusion donor (not recorded which). It is not recorded whose cells these are; they may come from a transplant donor.

This sequence joins TRBV12-3 or TRBV12-4 and TRBJ2-7, with no clear D. V was trimmed by 5 bases and J by 0 bases, leaving 11 bases between them. The CDR3 runs to 14 residues. The CDR3 nucleotides are TGTGCCAGCAGTCCGATCTTAGACTCCTACGAGCAGTACTTC. Translating gives CASSPILDSYEQYF.

This clonotype appeared many times. This chain joins TRBV20-1 and TRBJ1-4; the D gene is possibly TRBD1 (6 bases). From germline, CDR1 is DFQATT and CDR2 SNEGSKA (reference sequence). There are 13 residues in the CDR3. The ends were cut back, 3 bases at V and 8 bases at J, with 13 bases in the middle. The chain's CDR3 is CSARRDGGEKLFF. The CDR3 DNA follows: TGCAGTGCTAGGCGGGATGGGGGCGAAAAACTGTTTTTT.

This clonotype was seen at least ten times. The rearrangement joins TRBV10-3 to TRBJ2-3, with D possibly TRBD1 on 5 matching bases. The CDR3 totals 15 residues. Germline-derived CDR1 and CDR2 are ENHRY and SYGVKD. Trimming shortened V by 2 bases and J by 2 bases, and 11 bases separated the two germline ends. CDR3 in DNA: TGTGCCATCAGTGAGCCAGACAGTTACACAGATACGCAGTATTTT. Translated, it gives CAISEPDSYTDTQYF.

The V call is TRBV19, the J call TRBJ2-1; D is perhaps TRBD2 (6 bases). The CDR3 is 16 residues long. CDR1 is LNHDA, CDR2 SQIVND, per germline (reference sequence). Trimming cost V 3 bases and J 6 bases, with 18 bases left between them. The CDR3 nucleotides read TGTGCCAGTAGTATCCTCGAGCGGGTGTCTTTCAATGAGCAGTTCTTC. Translating gives CASSILERVSFNEQFF.

The chain is built from TRBV15 and TRBJ1-5; tentative D call: TRBD1 (5 bases). Trimming removed 3 bases at V and 3 bases at J, with 9 bases between. The CDR3 spans 14 residues. Looked up from germline, CDR1 is LNHNV and CDR2 is YYDKDF (reference sequence). The CDR3 coding sequence is TGTGCCACCAGCAGGACAGCTTTCAATCAGCCCCAGCATTTT. This translates into CATSRTAFNQPQHF.

This chain links TRBV7-9 with TRBJ1-1; D might be TRBD1 (5 bases). This CDR3 has 15 amino acids. The V gene's germline CDR1 is SEHNR and CDR2 FQNEAQ (reference sequence). V gave up 1 base and J gave up 4 bases, with 13 bases separating them. The CDR3 spells CASSLGGPRGTEAFF. The CDR3 region has the DNA TGTGCCAGCAGCTTAGGGGGCCCGCGCGGCACTGAAGCTTTCTTT.

This clonotype has only a few counts. The J gene is TRBJ1-5, the V gene TRBV21-1; the table gives TRBD1 as D, unverified against the DNA. TRBV21-1 is recorded as a pseudogene. CDR3 size: 16 residues. The DNA for the CDR3 is TGTGCCAGCACATCCGGGACCGTCGCGTCTAATCAGCCCCAGCATTTT. It specifies CASTSGTVASNQPQHF.

This clonotype appeared a few times. The chain joins TRBV10-3 to TRBJ1-1, with a tentative D call TRBD1 (6 bases). Germline-derived CDR1 and CDR2 are ENHRY and SYGVKD. The CDR3 runs to 17 residues. V lost 6 bases and J 0 bases, leaving 20 bases between the germline ends. CDR3 protein: CAIRRGAGSTVNTEAFF. DNA of the CDR3: TGTGCCATCAGGAGGGGGGCAGGTTCCACGGTGAACACTGAAGCTTTCTTT.

V gene TRBV29-1 combines with J gene TRBJ1-1; D gene unclear. CDR3 size: 12 residues. The V gene's germline CDR1 is SQVTM and CDR2 ANQGSEA. Deletions cut 0 bases from V and 6 bases from J, with 8 bases between. In DNA, the CDR3 is TGCAGCGTTGAAGAGGGTTTTCCTGAAGCTTTCTTT. Translation: CSVEEGFPEAFF.

CDR3 nucleotide sequence: TGTGCCAGCAGTTTCCGGGAGGGGTTCCAAGAGACCCAGTACTTC. Amino acid sequence: CASSFREGFQETQYF. The J gene is TRBJ2-5, the V gene TRBV6-2 or TRBV6-3, with 8 positions matching TRBD2. Trimming removed 4 bases from V and 1 base from J; junction bases left unmatched: 5. Germline assignment: CDR1 MNHEY and CDR2 SVGEGT. CDR3 length: 15 residues.

The chain recombines TRBV9 with TRBJ2-1; 10 nucleotides agree with TRBD2. After removal of 4 bases from V and 7 bases from J, the junction contained 17 bases not matched to a gene. This CDR3 is built from 18 residues. Germline CDR1 and CDR2: SGDLS and YYNGEE. The CDR3 sequence: CASSPEGWSGGAGNEQFF. As DNA, the CDR3 is TGTGCCAGCAGCCCAGAGGGGTGGAGCGGGGGGGCTGGGAATGAGCAGTTCTTC.

This clonotype has only a few counts. V is TRBV7-9 and J is TRBJ2-7, with D tentatively TRBD2 (6 bases). Germline loops: CDR1 SEHNR, CDR2 FQNEAQ (reference sequence). The ends were cut back, 1 base at V and 2 bases at J, with 12 bases in the middle. This CDR3 spans 15 amino acids. CDR3 sequence (DNA): TGTGCCAGCAGCTTAGGGGGGGTGACCACCTACGAGCAGTACTTC. Translated, it gives CASSLGGVTTYEQYF.

The J gene is TRBJ1-1, the V gene TRBV6-2 or TRBV6-3; possible D gene TRBD1, 5 bases. CDR3 length: 13 residues. Trimming shortened V by 3 bases and J by 6 bases, and 11 bases separated the two germline ends. Germline values: CDR1 MNHEY, CDR2 SVGEGT. CDR3 amino acids: CASSYKGRSEAFF. CDR3 DNA: TGTGCCAGCAGTTATAAGGGACGGTCTGAAGCTTTCTTT.

This clonotype has only a few counts. This rearrangement joins TRBV20-1 to TRBJ2-7; 8 bases are a match to TRBD2. J was trimmed by 5 bases and V by 2 bases; bases with no gene match: 8. CDR1 and CDR2 from the germline V gene are DFQATT and SNEGSKA (reference sequence). The CDR3 is made up of 14 amino acids. The CDR3 region is CSARHREGRDEQYF. The CDR3 region has the DNA TGCAGTGCTAGACACCGGGAGGGCCGGGACGAGCAGTACTTC.

This clonotype was observed a few times. V gene TRBV2 combines with J gene TRBJ2-7; 9 positions agree with TRBD1. Looked up from germline, CDR1 is SNHLY and CDR2 is FYNNEI. The CDR3 totals 14 residues. J was trimmed by 3 bases and V by 4 bases; bases with no gene match: 4. In nucleotides, the CDR3 is TGTGCCAGCAGTGTGACAGGGGGGTTCTACGAGCAGTACTTC. Translating it yields CASSVTGGFYEQYF.

V usage is TRBV12-3 or TRBV12-4 and J usage is TRBJ2-3; D is undetermined. The CDR3 covers 12 residues. The germline V and J ends were trimmed by 0 bases and 7 bases, with 5 bases remaining between them. The CDR3 bases are TGTGCCAGCAGTTTAGCGGTAAATACGCAGTATTTT. Residues: CASSLAVNTQYF.

This clonotype appeared a few times. The chain couples TRBV11-2 to TRBJ2-3; TRBD2 is a possible D gene (6 bases). CDR3 length equals 17 residues. Germline V gene lookup returns CDR1 SGHAT and CDR2 FQNNGV. V gave up 4 bases and J gave up 4 bases, with 21 bases separating them. CDR3 region: CASSYLPGYTGADTQYF. The CDR3 nucleotides are TGTGCCAGCAGCTACCTCCCCGGATACACGGGGGCAGATACGCAGTATTTT.

This clonotype was seen a handful of times. This sequence joins TRBV4-1 and TRBJ2-3; 8 bases are a match to TRBD2. J gave up 1 base and V 4 bases, and 7 bases lay outside the gene matches. The CDR3 has 16 residues. CDR1 MGHRA and CDR2 YSYEKL come from the germline V gene. The CDR3 bases are TGCGCCAGCAGCCCGGGAGTGCGGGGGGGCACAGATACGCAGTATTTT. Translated: CASSPGVRGGTDTQYF.

This clonotype was detected many times. The chain recombines TRBV7-9 with TRBJ2-7, with D tentatively TRBD2 (6 bases). Germline-derived CDR1 and CDR2 are SEHNR and FQNEAQ (reference sequence). Trimming shortened V by 0 bases and J by 3 bases, and 9 bases separated the two germline ends. The CDR3 consists of 14 residues. CDR3: CASSLASGLYEQYF. The CDR3 bases are TGTGCCAGCAGCTTAGCTAGCGGACTCTACGAGCAGTACTTC.

A few counts support this clonotype. The chain links TRBV20-1 to TRBJ2-2, with 7 bases matching TRBD2. The CDR3 runs 15 residues. CDR1 is DFQATT and CDR2 is SNEGSKA in the germline V gene (reference sequence). V trimming: 1 base; J trimming: 2 bases; junction bases outside the gene matches: 4. DNA of the CDR3: TGCAGTGCTAGAGCGGGGGGTACTAACACCGGGGAGCTGTTTTTT. It is translated as CSARAGGTNTGELFF.

This rearrangement joins TRBV11-1 to TRBJ2-2; TRBD2 agrees at 10 bases. From germline, CDR1 is SGHAT and CDR2 FQDESV (reference sequence). V lost 2 bases, J lost 1 base, and 10 bases stayed unmatched. The CDR3 is 19 residues long. The chain's CDR3 is CASSLIKGTSERNTGELFF. CDR3 coding DNA: TGTGCCAGCAGCTTAATTAAAGGGACTAGCGAACGGAACACCGGGGAGCTGTTTTTT.

The chain joins TRBV20-1 to TRBJ2-7; D might be TRBD2 (6 bases). In germline, CDR1 is DFQATT, CDR2 SNEGSKA (reference sequence). The germline V and J ends were trimmed by 0 bases and 4 bases, with 16 bases remaining between them. CDR3 length equals 15 residues. The CDR3 spells CSARDLGKGTYEQYF. The CDR3 DNA is TGCAGTGCTAGAGATCTGGGGAAGGGGACTTACGAGCAGTACTTC.

The rearrangement links TRBV29-1 to TRBJ1-4; 8 bases fit TRBD1. CDR3 length equals 12 residues. Germline CDR1 reads SQVTM; CDR2 reads ANQGSEA. J was trimmed by 8 bases and V by 7 bases; bases with no gene match: 6. CDR3 sequence (DNA): TGCAGCGCCGGACAGGGTACGGAAAAACTGTTTTTT. It is translated as CSAGQGTEKLFF.

This clonotype was observed a few times. This rearrangement joins TRBV6-1 to TRBJ2-3; 12 bases align to TRBD2. CDR1 is MNHNS, CDR2 SASEGT, per germline. The J segment lost 4 bases and the V segment lost 6 bases, leaving 5 bases of the junction unmatched. This CDR3 is built from 15 residues. This chain's CDR3 is CASRRTSGTADTQYF. For the CDR3, the DNA is TGTGCCAGCAGGCGGACTAGCGGGACGGCAGATACGCAGTATTTT.

A few counts support this clonotype. The chain has TRBV4-1 and TRBJ2-7; D gene uncertain. The V end was cut by 1 base, the J end by 2 bases, with 9 bases between. The CDR3 extends over 14 amino acids. Per germline, CDR1 MGHRA and CDR2 YSYEKL. CDR3 protein: CASSQAQLPYEQYF. In DNA, the CDR3 is TGCGCCAGCAGCCAAGCGCAGTTGCCCTACGAGCAGTACTTC.

This clonotype was seen a few times. The chain recombines TRBV15 with TRBJ1-1; a weak D match, TRBD1 (5 bases). The CDR3 has 13 amino acids. Germline V gene sequence: CDR1 LNHNV, CDR2 YYDKDF (reference sequence). V lost 6 bases, J lost 0 bases, and 8 bases lay in between. The CDR3 here is CATSPGMNTEAFF. CDR3 nucleotide sequence: TGTGCCACCAGTCCAGGGATGAACACTGAAGCTTTCTTT.

The chain uses TRBV12-3 or TRBV12-4 and TRBJ1-2, with 7 bases fitting TRBD1. Trimming at V came to 6 bases and at J to 8 bases, leaving 21 bases not matched to a gene. The CDR3 contains 17 residues. The CDR3 bases are TGTGCCAGCAGACCCGCCGGGACAGTTCCAGCGGAGGGGGGCTACACCTTC. Translating gives CASRPAGTVPAEGGYTF.

This clonotype was counted ten times or more. The rearrangement joins TRBV10-3 to TRBJ2-5, with D possibly being TRBD1 or TRBD2 (7 bases each). The CDR3 loop spans 14 amino acids. Germline V CDR1 and CDR2: ENHRY, SYGVKD. V lost 8 bases to trimming and J lost 5 bases, with 18 bases between them. The CDR3, as DNA: TGTGCCATCGCCGGGGGAGGGGGCCAGGAGACCCAGTACTTC. Protein: CAIAGGGGQETQYF.

The CDR3 sequence is CAWSFWDISYEQYF. The DNA for the CDR3 is TGTGCCTGGAGTTTTTGGGACATTTCCTACGAGCAGTACTTC. This chain joins TRBV30 and TRBJ2-7, with D perhaps matching TRBD1 (6 bases). The CDR3 contains 14 residues. Germline lookup yields CDR1 GTSNPN and CDR2 SVGIG (reference sequence). The V end was cut by 2 bases, the J end by 1 base, with 12 bases between.

In this sample, this clonotype turned up a few times. V gene TRBV4-3 combines with J gene TRBJ2-6; no clear D gene. Between the trimmed V and J ends, which lost 5 bases and 2 bases, there was a span of 7 bases. Germline CDR1 is LGHNA and CDR2 is YSLEER. The CDR3 runs 14 residues. The DNA for the CDR3 is TGCGCCAGCAGCTCTCGGACTGGGGCCAACGTCCTGACTTTC. Residues: CASSSRTGANVLTF.

V is TRBV27 and J is TRBJ2-7, with 8 nucleotides matching TRBD2. V was pared by 6 bases and J by 2 bases, with 9 bases of the junction left unmatched. There are 15 residues in the CDR3. Germline loops: CDR1 MNHEY, CDR2 SMNVEV (reference sequence). In nucleotides, the CDR3 is TGTGCCAGCAGCACCTCAGCGGGGGAAACCTACGAGCAGTACTTC. As protein: CASSTSAGETYEQYF.

Only a few counts were recorded for this clonotype. The rearrangement links TRBV7-8 to TRBJ1-1; D unclear. With 3 bases removed from V and 3 bases from J, the gap between germline ends came to 14 bases. The CDR3 runs 15 residues. Germline lookup yields CDR1 SGHVS and CDR2 FQNEAQ. The CDR3 sequence: CASSFRRVRDTEAFF. The CDR3 DNA reads as TGTGCCAGCAGCTTTAGGAGGGTTCGGGACACTGAAGCTTTCTTT.